This paragraph covers one T cell receptor beta chain sequence. There are many counts of this clonotype. There is no known antigen for this receptor. The junction shows a germline mismatch at one end, possibly a read error. The entry originates in a study of Graves' ophthalmopathy and Graves' hyperthyroidism listed by TCRdb under 2018. Turning to the overall study: Peripheral blood was collected at initial diagnosis, prior to any treatment. To tell Graves' ophthalmopathy apart from Graves' hyperthyroidism, and to predict which patients would progress to ophthalmopathy, the study relied on TCR beta repertoire signatures. In total, approximately 130 blood samples were TCR-sequenced: 43 ophthalmopathy, under 85 hyperthyroidism and about 17 hyperthyroidism-to-ophthalmopathy patients. To explore V-J signatures that separate ophthalmopathy from hyperthyroidism, a discovery set of fewer than 110 patients was enrolled, consisting of about 45 with ophthalmopathy and fewer than 60 with stable hyperthyroidism. For independent validation, a separate cohort was made up of roughly 19 hyperthyroidism patients plus 17 patients who later progressed from hyperthyroidism to ophthalmopathy. In roughly 6 hyperthyroidism patients, the T-cell repertoires found in thyroid tissue were compared with those found in blood. Following sampling, methimazole starting at 30 mg daily was administered to hyperthyroidism patients, and high-dose intravenous methylprednisolone was administered to ophthalmopathy patients. The investigation overall reported the following: In validation, the model predicted ophthalmopathy progression with more than 70% sensitivity and about 73% specificity; more than ten predicted patients were CT-confirmed with GO in a median of approximately 6.5 months. In cross-validation, the 13-signature model distinguished ophthalmopathy from stable hyperthyroidism with around 90% sensitivity and about 81% specificity, while in the test set the corresponding values were about 80% and 75%. Most of the expanded thyroid clonotypes with a frequency above 0.001 were also detected in blood, and it was suggested that the thyroid immune response may be reflected by blood repertoires. Sample size was not statistically predetermined, and group allocation was not concealed from the investigators.

TCR beta CDR3 regions were amplified from RNA transcripts for repertoire sequencing. A first-round RT-PCR used HTBI primers with the Qiagen OneStep RT-PCR kit, followed by a second-round multiplex PCR, size selection and purification. The libraries underwent paired-end sequencing with 100 bp reads on an Illumina HiSeq2000. The paper's processing steps were these. SOAPnuke was used for read processing, and reads with adapters, uncalled bases, a mean Phred below 15, or no exact constant-primer or identifier match were discarded. COPE v1.2.5 was used to merge high-quality paired reads. Each unique nucleotide sequence was treated as a clonotype, and MiTCR v1.1 was used to align the clonotypes to the IMGT TRB V, D and J references. Analysis was restricted to V-J combinations with a frequency above 0.0001, which covered just over 98% of repertoires. For each V-J combination, a TCR clonal expansion and chaos score was defined as F50 clonal expansion divided by the chaos observed in the TCRdist matrix. Welch's t-statistics and random forest were used to reduce features to some 13 V-J combinations, which were fed into a naive Bayes classifier. The Morisita-Horn index was used to measure how similar the thyroid and blood repertoires were. TCRdb passed the public sequencing reads through fastp at Q25 and MiXCR, retaining productive beta sequences. Identical CDR3 proteins give one entry, which carries the most common genes and DNA. Clone size and V and J calls follow TCRdb, not the original study. This sample is represented by 300,000 or so distinct CDR3 sequences; roughly 16% of them were singletons. Jointly, the top ten make up approximately 13% of the sample.

Patients with ophthalmopathy had moderately to severely active disease, with a Clinical Activity Score of 3 or more, a NOSPECS grade of 4 or more, and a disease duration of less than 3 months. Patients were excluded if they had other autoimmune diseases, uncontrolled infections, pregnancy or lactation. Diagnosis was based on clinical symptoms, serum thyroxine, TRAb, thyroid ultrasound and orbital computed tomography. Ficoll-Paque density gradient centrifugation was used to isolate PBMCs from approximately 10 ml of fresh peripheral blood. Total RNA was extracted using Trizol reagent, and RNA quality was checked on an Agilent 2100 Bioanalyzer. Sequenced input: peripheral blood. This clonotype was obtained from an adult man with Graves' ophthalmopathy.

The CDR3 region: CASGGRAGELFF. Here is the DNA: TGTGCCAGTGGTGGCAGGGCCGGGGAGCTGTTTTTT. This chain is built from TRBV12-5 and TRBJ2-2, with TRBD1 as a weak D call on 5 bases. The CDR3 spans 12 residues, from the cysteine through the phenylalanine. The only DNA kept is the CDR3, 36 bases in frame from the first base. CDR1 LGHNT and CDR2 FRNRAP are derived from the germline V gene.